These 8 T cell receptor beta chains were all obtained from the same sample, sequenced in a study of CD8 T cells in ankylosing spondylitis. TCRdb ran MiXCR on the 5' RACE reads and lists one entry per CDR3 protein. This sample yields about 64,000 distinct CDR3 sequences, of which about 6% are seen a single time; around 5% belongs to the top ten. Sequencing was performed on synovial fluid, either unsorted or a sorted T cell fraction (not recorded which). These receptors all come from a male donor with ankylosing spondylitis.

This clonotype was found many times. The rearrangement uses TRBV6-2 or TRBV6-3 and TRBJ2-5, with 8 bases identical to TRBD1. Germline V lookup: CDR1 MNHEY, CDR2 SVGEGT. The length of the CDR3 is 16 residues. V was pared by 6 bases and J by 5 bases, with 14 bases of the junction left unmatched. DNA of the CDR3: TGTGCCAGCAGAACCTCCGGGACAGGTGTTGCTGAGACCCAGTACTTC. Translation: CASRTSGTGVAETQYF.

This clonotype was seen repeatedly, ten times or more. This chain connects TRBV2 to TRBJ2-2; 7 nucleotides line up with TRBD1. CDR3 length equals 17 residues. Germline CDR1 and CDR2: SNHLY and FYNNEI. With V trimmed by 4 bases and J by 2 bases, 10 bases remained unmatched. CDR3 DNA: TGTGCCAGCAGTGGGACAGGAGCTAGTCCTAACACCGGGGAGCTGTTTTTT. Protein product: CASSGTGASPNTGELFF.

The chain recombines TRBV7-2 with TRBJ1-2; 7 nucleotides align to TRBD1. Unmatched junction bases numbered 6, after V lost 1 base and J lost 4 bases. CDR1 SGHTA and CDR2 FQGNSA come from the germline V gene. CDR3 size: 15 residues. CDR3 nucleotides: TGTGCCAGCAGCTTAGTTCCAACAGGGGCCTATGGCTACACCTTC. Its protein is CASSLVPTGAYGYTF.

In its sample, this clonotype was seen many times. The CDR3 loop is CSVSGGGTDTQYF. The CDR3 DNA reads TGCAGCGTATCGGGCGGCGGCACAGATACGCAGTATTTT. This sequence joins TRBV29-1 and TRBJ2-3; D is uncertain. This CDR3 contains 13 residues. The germline V and J ends were trimmed by 6 bases and 1 base, with 11 bases remaining between them. Germline values: CDR1 SQVTM, CDR2 ANQGSEA.

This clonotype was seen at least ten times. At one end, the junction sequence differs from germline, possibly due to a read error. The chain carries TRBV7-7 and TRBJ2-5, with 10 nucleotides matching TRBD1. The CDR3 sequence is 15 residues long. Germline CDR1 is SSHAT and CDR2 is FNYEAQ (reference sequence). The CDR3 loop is CASSLQGQGKETQYF. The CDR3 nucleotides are TGTGCTAGCAGCTTACAGGGACAGGGGAAAGAGACCCAGTACTTC.

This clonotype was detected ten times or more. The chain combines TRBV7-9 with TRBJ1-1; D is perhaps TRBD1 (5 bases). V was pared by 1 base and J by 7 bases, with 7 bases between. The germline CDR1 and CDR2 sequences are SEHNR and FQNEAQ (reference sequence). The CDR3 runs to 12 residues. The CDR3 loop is CASSLVQGEAFF. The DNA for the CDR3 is TGTGCCAGCAGCTTAGTCCAGGGTGAAGCTTTCTTT.

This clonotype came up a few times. CDR3 coding DNA: TGTGCCAGCAGCTTCCTAGGTCGGGGCAATGAGCAGTTCTTC. The encoded protein is CASSFLGRGNEQFF. This rearrangement joins TRBV13 to TRBJ2-1, with D possibly being TRBD2 (5 bases). Trimming left V 3 bases short and J 6 bases short, with 12 bases between. CDR3 size: 14 residues. Looked up from germline, CDR1 is PRHDT and CDR2 is FYEKMQ (reference sequence).

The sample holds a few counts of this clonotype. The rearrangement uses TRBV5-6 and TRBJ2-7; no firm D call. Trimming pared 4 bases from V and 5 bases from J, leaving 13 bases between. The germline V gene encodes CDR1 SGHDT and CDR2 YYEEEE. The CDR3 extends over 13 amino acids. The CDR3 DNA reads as TGTGCCAGCAGCCCTGGACGCCGCCACGAGCAGTACTTC. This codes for CASSPGRRHEQYF.